The 31 T cell receptor beta chains in this list originate from one sample, sequenced in a study of neoadjuvant anti-PD-1 for oral cavity cancer. This table comes from immunoSEQ multiplex PCR, and its TCRdb copy is limited to in-frame clones, with some not included. The repertoire consists of about 42,000 clones, with about 77% occurring once and the leading ten covering 4.8%. The time point is: after neoadjuvant nivolumab, at surgical resection. This material consisted of PBMCs, taken after nivolumab (anti-PD-1) treatment. Every receptor here comes from a person between 40 and 80 years old with oral cavity squamous cell carcinoma.

The chain links TRBV5-4 to TRBJ2-5; 7 bases are shared with TRBD2. Unmatched junction bases numbered 13, after V lost 6 bases and J lost 2 bases. The germline CDR1 and CDR2 sequences are SGHNT and YYREEE (reference sequence). The CDR3 loop spans 16 amino acids. Here the CDR3 reads CASTLGRGGPQETQYF. CDR3 nucleotide sequence: TGTGCCAGCACCTTAGGGAGGGGTGGCCCACAAGAGACCCAGTACTTC.

This clone has more than one count but fewer than ten. The V call is TRBV7-3, the J call TRBJ2-3; TRBD1 matches 8 bases. V dropped 5 bases and J dropped 3; count of bases not matched to a gene: 4. This CDR3 contains 14 residues. Germline lookup yields CDR1 SGHTA and CDR2 FQGTGA. CDR3 bases: TGTGCCAGCAGCCCCGGGACAGGAACAGATACGCAGTATTTT. Amino acids: CASSPGTGTDTQYF.

The chain combines TRBV6-6 with TRBJ1-1; D gene ambiguous. The CDR3 covers 13 residues. V lost 5 bases, J lost 1 base, and 8 bases lay in between. Germline CDR1 and CDR2: MNHNY and SVGAGI (reference sequence). The CDR3 DNA reads TGTGCCAGCAGTATTAAGGGGAACACTGAAGCTTTCTTT. Translation gives CASSIKGNTEAFF.

The V call is TRBV28, the J call TRBJ2-7; D unresolved. This CDR3 contains 12 residues. CDR1 is MDHEN and CDR2 is SYDVKM in the germline V gene. V lost 7 bases and J lost 2, with 9 bases in between. The CDR3 DNA reads TGTGCCAGCACCTCTAGACCCTACGAGCAGTACTTC. Translating it yields CASTSRPYEQYF.

The chain uses TRBV19 and TRBJ1-1; no definite D call. With 6 bases removed from V and 2 bases from J, the gap between germline ends came to 7 bases. The CDR3 is made up of 12 amino acids. Germline V gene data show CDR1 as LNHDA and CDR2 as SQIVND (reference sequence). CDR3 DNA: TGTGCCAGTAGCTTTTTAAACACTGAAGCTTTCTTT. It specifies CASSFLNTEAFF.

The genes are TRBV19 and TRBJ2-1, with a weak D call TRBD1 (6 bases). CDR1 LNHDA and CDR2 SQIVND come from the germline V gene (reference sequence). The germline V and J ends were trimmed by 5 bases and 5 bases, with 19 bases remaining between them. The CDR3 has 16 amino acids. DNA for the CDR3: TGTGCCAGTAGTTTACACTTCCAGGGGACCGACAATGAGCAGTTCTTC. Translation gives CASSLHFQGTDNEQFF.

The table lists this clone with a few counts. At one boundary the junction diverges from the germline segment, which might be a read error. The chain carries TRBV2 and TRBJ2-7; D gene uncertain. Germline V CDR1 and CDR2: SNHLY, FYNNEI. The CDR3 is 13 amino acids. In DNA form, the CDR3 reads TGTGCCAGCACCCAGTCGCTCTCCTACGAGCGGTACTTC. It translates to CASTQSLSYERYF.

This clone turned up a few times. Here the CDR3 DNA reads TGTGCCAGCAGCCCGGTTAGGGGGACTGAAGCTTTCTTT. It is translated as CASSPVRGTEAFF. This chain links TRBV7-9 with TRBJ1-1; tentative D call: TRBD1 (6 bases). The CDR3 is 13 residues long. Germline CDR1 SEHNR, CDR2 FQNEAQ (reference sequence). V was cut by 5 bases and J by 5 bases, with 12 bases left in between.

The J gene is TRBJ2-2, the V gene TRBV7-3, with TRBD1 matching over 8 bases. The CDR3 loop spans 17 amino acids. Looked up from germline, CDR1 is SGHTA and CDR2 is FQGTGA. Germline trimming cut 1 base from V and 6 bases from J; bases unmatched to any gene: 10. Written as DNA, the CDR3 is TGTGCCAGCAGCTTAAACGCTAGGACAGGGCGATCCGGGGAGCTGTTTTTT. Translating it yields CASSLNARTGRSGELFF.

The gene calls are TRBV6-1 and TRBJ1-5, with no clear D. Between the trimmed V and J ends, which lost 3 bases and 9 bases, there was a span of 9 bases. The CDR3 covers 12 residues. CDR1 and CDR2 (germline): MNHNS, SASEGT. The CDR3 DNA reads TGTGCCAGCAGTGAGAAGGGAAGGCCCCAGCATTTT. Amino acid sequence: CASSEKGRPQHF.

The CDR3 here is CASSRDPGGRLANYGYTF. CDR3 sequence (DNA): TGTGCCAGCAGTCGAGATCCGGGGGGCCGGCTTGCTAACTATGGCTACACCTTC. The chain recombines TRBV27 with TRBJ1-2; a weak D match, TRBD1 (6 bases). The germline gives CDR1 MNHEY, CDR2 SMNVEV (reference sequence). V lost 5 bases and J 0 bases, leaving 22 bases between the germline ends. The CDR3 has 18 residues.

This chain connects TRBV12-2 to TRBJ1-5; the D call of TRBD1 is as the table states it, not checked on the DNA. TRBV12-2 is shown as a pseudogene. CDR3 size: 14 residues. The CDR3 bases are TGTGCAAGTCGCGCGGACATTAGCAATCAGCCCCAGCATTTT. Translating gives CASRADISNQPQHF.

This clone was counted only a few times. This rearrangement joins TRBV21-1 to TRBJ1-1. TRBV21-1 is a pseudogene locus. CDR3 length: 15 amino acids. The CDR3, as DNA: TGTGCCAGCAGCAAAGAACTCTGGCAGAACACTGAAGCTTTCTTT. It codes for CASSKELWQNTEAFF.

The V gene is TRBV27, the J gene TRBJ1-5; D perhaps matches TRBD1 (5 bases). Germline V gene sequence: CDR1 MNHEY, CDR2 SMNVEV (reference sequence). There are 14 residues in the CDR3. V was shortened by 6 bases and J by 4 bases, with 13 bases between the two germline ends. The CDR3 DNA reads TGTGCCAGCAGCCCTGGGACCAAGAATCAGCCCCAGCATTTT. Translating gives CASSPGTKNQPQHF.

The CDR3 region has the DNA TGTGCCAGCAGTTACGTTGCAGGGGCCTACGAGCAGTACTTC. Its protein is CASSYVAGAYEQYF. V gene TRBV6-6 combines with J gene TRBJ2-7; tentative D call: TRBD1 (6 bases). The germline CDR1 and CDR2 sequences are MNHNY and SVGAGI (reference sequence). The CDR3 runs 14 residues. V dropped 2 bases and J dropped 2 bases, with 10 bases sitting between them.

The chain links TRBV18 to TRBJ1-2, with D perhaps matching TRBD1 (6 bases). The CDR3 has 13 residues. Trimming left V 6 bases short and J 1 base short, with 9 bases between. CDR1 and CDR2 (germline): KGHSH, LQKENI. Written as DNA, the CDR3 is TGTGCCAGCTCGCCGGACAGTAACTATGGCTACACCTTC. Encoded protein: CASSPDSNYGYTF.

The J gene is TRBJ2-7, the V gene TRBV5-1; D perhaps matches TRBD1 (6 bases). V lost 0 bases, J lost 2 bases, and 15 bases lay in between. CDR1 and CDR2 from the germline V gene are SGHRS and YFSETQ. The CDR3 contains 16 residues. In DNA form, the CDR3 reads TGCGCCAGCAGCTTGGATTCCGGGCAGGGGCCCTACGAGCAGTACTTC. Translated, it gives CASSLDSGQGPYEQYF.

The CDR3 nucleotides read TGCGCCAGCAGCCAAGTGGAGGGAAGGAACACTGAAGCTTTCTTT. Encoded protein: CASSQVEGRNTEAFF. V is TRBV4-1 and J is TRBJ1-1; no definite D call. Trimming removed 1 base from V and 1 base from J, with 10 bases in between. The CDR3 totals 15 residues. Germline assignment: CDR1 MGHRA and CDR2 YSYEKL.

The V gene is TRBV10-2, the J gene TRBJ1-1, with 9 nucleotides matching TRBD1. Trimming cost V 7 bases and J 4 bases; bases outside gene matches: 10. There are 15 residues in the CDR3. Germline CDR1 and CDR2: WSHSY and SAAADI. This CDR3 reads CASTGTGIEGTEAFF. The CDR3 DNA is TGCGCCAGCACTGGGACAGGGATTGAAGGCACTGAAGCTTTCTTT.

This clone has a handful of counts. The CDR3 reads CASSLTGAGELFF. In DNA form, the CDR3 reads TGTGCCAGCAGCCTGACAGGAGCCGGGGAGCTGTTTTTT. This chain connects TRBV6-1 to TRBJ2-2, with D maybe TRBD1 (6 bases). The CDR3 consists of 13 residues. V lost 6 bases, J lost 6 bases, and 11 bases lay in between. Germline V gene lookup returns CDR1 MNHNS and CDR2 SASEGT.

This chain uses TRBV11-3 with TRBJ2-4; D call uncertain. The CDR3 is made up of 16 amino acids. The ends were cut back, 5 bases at V and 0 bases at J, with 14 bases in the middle. The V gene's germline CDR1 is SGHNT and CDR2 YENEEA. The CDR3 DNA reads as TGTGCCAGCAGCCCCCTACGCTTGCTAGCCAAAAACATTCAGTACTTC. Its protein product is CASSPLRLLAKNIQYF. The full variable domain, rest sourced from reference TRBV11-3 and TRBJ2-4, is EAGVVQSPRYKIIEKKQPVAFWCNPISGHNTLYWYLQNLGQGPELLIRYENEEAVDDSQLPKDRFSAERLKGVDSTLKIQPAELGDSAVYLCASSPLRLLAKNIQYFGAGTRLSVL.

This clone was detected only once. The rearrangement uses TRBV5-6 and TRBJ1-1; D might be TRBD1 (5 bases). The V gene lost 1 base and the J gene lost 4 bases, with 23 bases spanning the gap. From germline, CDR1 is SGHDT and CDR2 YYEEEE. CDR3 length: 18 amino acids. CDR3 sequence: CASSLLGGNRGRGTEAFF. The CDR3 nucleotides read TGTGCCAGCAGCTTGTTGGGTGGTAATAGGGGAAGAGGCACTGAAGCTTTCTTT.

This chain links TRBV5-1 with TRBJ2-1; possible D gene TRBD1, 6 bases. The CDR3 is made up of 15 amino acids. Germline-derived CDR1 and CDR2 are SGHRS and YFSETQ. Trimming removed 0 bases at V and 10 bases at J, with 17 bases between. Here the CDR3 reads CASSLDGTPREEQFF. CDR3 coding DNA: TGCGCCAGCAGCTTGGACGGGACACCCCGCGAAGAGCAGTTCTTC. Using reference TRBV5-1 and TRBJ2-1 for the parts outside the CDR3, the full variable domain is KAGVTQTPRYLIKTRGQQVTLSCSPISGHRSVSWYQQTPGQGLQFLFEYFSETQRNKGNFPGRFSGRQFSNSRSEMNVSTLELGDSALYLCASSLDGTPREEQFFGPGTRLTVL.

The V call is TRBV27, the J call TRBJ1-5; D is unresolved. The CDR3 has 15 residues. V shed 3 bases and J shed 4 bases, with 13 bases lying between them. Germline-derived CDR1 and CDR2 are MNHEY and SMNVEV (reference sequence). The CDR3 here is CASSFALAVNQPQHF. The CDR3 DNA reads TGTGCCAGCAGTTTCGCATTGGCGGTTAATCAGCCCCAGCATTTT.

The chain combines TRBV19 with TRBJ1-1; 11 bases fit TRBD1. V shed 7 bases, J shed 5 bases, and the junction held 12 bases outside the gene matches. CDR1 is LNHDA and CDR2 is SQIVND in the germline V gene (reference sequence). CDR3 length: 16 amino acids. CDR3 coding DNA: TGTGCCAGTAATGCGGGACAGGGGGTAGGTAGGACTGAAGCTTTCTTT. Its translation is CASNAGQGVGRTEAFF.

V usage is TRBV30 and J usage is TRBJ1-1; 8 bases map to TRBD1. Germline-derived CDR1 and CDR2 are GTSNPN and SVGIG (reference sequence). The CDR3 has 14 amino acids. The ends lost 2 bases at V and 5 bases at J; junction bases unmatched: 7. This CDR3 is CAWSPRQGKTEAFF. The CDR3, as DNA: TGTGCCTGGAGTCCGAGACAGGGGAAGACTGAAGCTTTCTTT.

The V gene is TRBV5-1, the J gene TRBJ2-7; D possibly corresponds to TRBD2 (6 bases). With 0 bases removed from V and 7 bases from J, the gap between germline ends came to 11 bases. Germline CDR1 is SGHRS and CDR2 is YFSETQ. The CDR3 length is 13 residues. This chain's CDR3 is CASSLARAGEQYF. In DNA, the CDR3 is TGCGCCAGCAGCTTGGCGCGGGCGGGGGAGCAGTACTTC.

The chain has TRBV10-2 and TRBJ2-7; TRBD2 matches at 7 bases. V lost 3 bases and J lost 7; bases outside the gene matches: 6. The germline CDR1 and CDR2 sequences are WSHSY and SAAADI. This CDR3 is 13 amino acids long. CDR3 DNA: TGCGCCAGCAGTGAACGGGAGGAGAGAGAGCAGTACTTC. Protein product: CASSEREEREQYF.

CDR3 sequence: CASSERTDYGYTF. CDR3 sequence (DNA): TGCGCCAGCAGTGAGAGGACAGACTATGGCTACACCTTC. The genes are TRBV10-2 and TRBJ1-2; D might be TRBD1 (6 bases). The CDR3 loop spans 13 amino acids. The V gene's germline CDR1 is WSHSY and CDR2 SAAADI. The ends were cut back, 2 bases at V and 3 bases at J, with 7 bases in the middle.

The chain combines TRBV5-1 with TRBJ2-2, with 7 bases matching TRBD2. From germline, CDR1 is SGHRS and CDR2 YFSETQ. This CDR3 contains 16 residues. J was trimmed by 1 base and V by 4 bases; bases with no gene match: 7. The CDR3 bases are TGCGCCAGCAGCGGAGCGGGGAGGGTGAACACCGGGGAGCTGTTTTTT. This encodes CASSGAGRVNTGELFF.

This sequence joins TRBV2 and TRBJ1-2; D is ambiguous. The CDR3 is made up of 12 amino acids. Germline loops: CDR1 SNHLY, CDR2 FYNNEI. Trimming shortened V by 4 bases and J by 8 bases, and 11 bases separated the two germline ends. CDR3 nucleotide sequence: TGTGCCAGCAGTGGTTCCCAGGAGGGCTACACCTTC. Protein sequence: CASSGSQEGYTF.